This T cell receptor (beta chain) was retrieved from a study of cytomegalovirus exposure and HLA in healthy donors. It was healthy bone marrow donors who served as donors. The PCR contained 60 Vbeta and 13 Jbeta primers. The assay was immunoSEQ multiplex PCR, and TCRdb's table has in-frame clones only and misses some. The table has about 160,000 clones, around 73% seen once. Study-wide results and caveats: In a later analysis, TCR beta V- and J-gene trimming showed a link to a missense DCLRE1C variant. Earlier analysis yielded a pattern in which most TCR beta V segments were productive about 90% or about 30% of the time. Researchers counted around 170 TCR beta chains as cytomegalovirus-associated.

This clone was observed once. Antigen unknown. This CDR3 has 13 amino acids. With 4 bases clipped from V and 5 bases from J, the junction kept 1 base outside the gene matches. CDR1 and CDR2 from the germline V gene are SGHDT and YYEEEE. This sequence joins TRBV5-6 and TRBJ1-5; 9 bases match TRBD1. Sequencing input: PBMCs. The receptor was derived from a woman aged 18 to 35 in good health and CMV-seronegative. CDR3 sequence reads: CASSRDRDQPQHF. CDR3 DNA: TGTGCCAGCAGCCGGGACAGGGATCAGCCCCAGCATTTT.